The following is a T cell receptor (beta chain) sequence with its context. What it binds is not known. Using its own MiXCR run on the RT-PCR reads, TCRdb lists one record per CDR3 protein. The sample lists 200,000 to 300,000 distinct CDR3 sequences, about 12% occurring once. This sample stems from a study of response to subunit inactivated influenza vaccine. General study results and limits: Authors suggested each seasonal flu vaccination may recruit only limited numbers of new T cells.

The CDR3 has 15 amino acids. CDR1 and CDR2 from the germline V gene are SEHNR and FQNEAQ (reference sequence). The V end lost 4 bases, the J end lost 2 bases, and 13 bases lay between the germline ends. V usage is TRBV7-9 and J usage is TRBJ2-3; D possibly matches TRBD1 or TRBD2 (5 bases each). The source is a man aged 50-59 years who received an inactivated influenza vaccine. The specimen comprised non-naive T cells sorted from PBMCs, sampled less than 15 days before vaccination. CDR3 protein: CASSYPGPSTDTQYF. CDR3 in DNA: TGTGCCAGCAGCTATCCGGGACCGTCCACAGATACGCAGTATTTT.